This TCR beta chain was sequenced for a study of blood T cell repertoires in COVID-19. Method: immunoSEQ multiplex PCR; TCRdb's copy keeps in-frame clones and lacks some. The sample contains hundreds of thousands of clones, more than 70% of which appear only once. Unmatched junction bases numbered 5, after V lost 4 bases and J lost 3 bases. The CDR3 has 15 residues. Germline V gene sequence: CDR1 SGHRS, CDR2 YFSETQ. The receptor was isolated from a man aged 35 to 55 in a cohort exposed to, infected with or recovered from COVID-19 (not recorded which). The sample consisted of PBMCs or T cells enriched from blood (not recorded which). This chain uses TRBV5-1 with TRBJ2-5, with 11 bases aligning to TRBD2. DNA of the CDR3: TGCGCCAGCAGCCTCCCGACTAGCGGGAAAGAGACCCAGTACTTC. Translated: CASSLPTSGKETQYF. The full variable domain, in which reference TRBV5-1 and TRBJ2-5 provide the parts outside the CDR3, is KAGVTQTPRYLIKTRGQQVTLSCSPISGHRSVSWYQQTPGQGLQFLFEYFSETQRNKGNFPGRFSGRQFSNSRSEMNVSTLELGDSALYLCASSLPTSGKETQYFGPGTRLLVL.